This T cell receptor (beta chain) was recorded in a study of CD8 T cells in Susac syndrome. Regarding the study as a whole: The number of individuals included in the study's TCR sequencing and HLA analysis was acknowledged as relatively small.

Regarding this clonotype: Its matching antigen is unknown.

CD8+ and CD4+ T cells circulating in blood were sequenced for TCR beta. Bulk CD8+ and CD4+ cells came from magnetic negative isolation; CD8+ TEMRA by FACS. Reverse transcription of about 0.5 to 1 ug RNA used random hexamers. With immunoSEQ multiplex PCR, TCR beta CDR3 was amplified across 54 Vbeta and 13 Jbeta. TCRdb re-called the immunoSEQ multiplex PCR reads through MiXCR, storing one row per CDR3 protein. The sample has roughly 150,000 distinct CDR3 sequences, nearly 97% seen once; the top ten hold about 0.15%. With 7 bases clipped from V and 6 bases from J, the junction kept 17 bases outside the gene matches. The germline V gene encodes CDR1 SQVTM and CDR2 ANQGSEA. The CDR3 contains 15 residues.

The sequence derives from a human donor with multiple sclerosis. Sequencing was performed on CD8+ T cells from PBMCs. V usage is TRBV29-1 and J usage is TRBJ1-2; 7 positions match TRBD1. The DNA for the CDR3 is TGCAGCGCCGACAGGGCGCCAAAGGCTGTCAATGGCTACACCTTC. Its translation is CSADRAPKAVNGYTF.